The clone carrying this T cell receptor beta chain showed up just once. The data stem from a study of T cell responses to AZD1222 COVID-19 vaccine. Pooling of second doses given at about 4 or about 12 weeks was done. The J segment lost 2 bases and the V segment lost 6 bases, leaving 10 bases of the junction unmatched. Germline V gives CDR1 MDHEN, CDR2 SYDVKM. This CDR3 region has 16 residues. Generated by immunoSEQ multiplex PCR, the TCRdb table keeps only in-frame clones and is missing some. The sample has about 200,000 clones, 85% to 95% seen once. The genes are TRBV28 and TRBJ2-5, with 9 bases identical to TRBD2. The receptor was isolated from an adult who received the AZD1222 COVID-19 vaccine. The source material was peripheral blood, sampled 28 days after the second AZD1222 dose. The CDR3 spells CASSLIAGESQETQYF. In DNA, the CDR3 is TGTGCCAGCAGCCTGATAGCGGGGGAGTCTCAAGAGACCCAGTACTTC.